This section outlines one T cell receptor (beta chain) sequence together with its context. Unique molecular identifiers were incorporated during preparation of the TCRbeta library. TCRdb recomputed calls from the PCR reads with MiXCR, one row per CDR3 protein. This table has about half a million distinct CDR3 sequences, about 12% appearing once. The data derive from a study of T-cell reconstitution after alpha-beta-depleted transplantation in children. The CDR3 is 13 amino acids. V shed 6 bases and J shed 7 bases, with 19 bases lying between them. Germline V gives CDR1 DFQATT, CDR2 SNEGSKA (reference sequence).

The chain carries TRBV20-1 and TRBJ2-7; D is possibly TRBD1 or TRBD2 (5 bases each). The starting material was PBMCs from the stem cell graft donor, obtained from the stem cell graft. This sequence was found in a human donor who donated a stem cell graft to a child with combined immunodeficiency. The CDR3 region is CSAIPGTLGEQYF. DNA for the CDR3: TGCAGTGCCATTCCCGGGACCCTCGGTGAGCAGTACTTC.